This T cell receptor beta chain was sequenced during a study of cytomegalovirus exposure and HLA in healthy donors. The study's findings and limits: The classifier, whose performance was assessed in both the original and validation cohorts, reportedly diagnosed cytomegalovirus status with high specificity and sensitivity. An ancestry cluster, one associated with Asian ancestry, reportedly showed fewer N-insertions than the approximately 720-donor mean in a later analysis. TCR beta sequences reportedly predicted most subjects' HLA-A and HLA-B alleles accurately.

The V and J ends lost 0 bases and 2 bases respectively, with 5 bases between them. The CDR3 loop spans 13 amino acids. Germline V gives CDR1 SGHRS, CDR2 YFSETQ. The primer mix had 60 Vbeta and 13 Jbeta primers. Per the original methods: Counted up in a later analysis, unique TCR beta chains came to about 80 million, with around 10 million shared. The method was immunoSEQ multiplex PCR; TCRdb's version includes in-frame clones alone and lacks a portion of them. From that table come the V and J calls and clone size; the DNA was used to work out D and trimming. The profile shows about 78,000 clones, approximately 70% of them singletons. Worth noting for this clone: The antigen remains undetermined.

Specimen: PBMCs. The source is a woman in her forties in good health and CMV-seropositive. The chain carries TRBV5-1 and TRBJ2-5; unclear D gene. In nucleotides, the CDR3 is TGCGCCAGCAGCTTGGGGCCACAAGAGACCCAGTACTTC. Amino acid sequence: CASSLGPQETQYF.